Sequencing of this T cell receptor beta chain was carried out in a study of a mutant IDH1 vaccine in newly diagnosed glioma. Sequencing was performed with immunoSEQ multiplex PCR; in TCRdb, only in-frame clones are kept and a portion is missing. The table includes about 60,000 clones, over 70% detected once. Time point here: week 23, last vaccination. Each dose delivered 300 ug of mutant IDH1 20-mer peptide subcutaneously with imiquimod. In the case of this clone: Its antigen is unknown.

The CDR3 is made up of 16 amino acids. Germline CDR1 and CDR2: LNHDA and SQIVND (reference sequence). V lost 0 bases and J lost 4, with 15 bases in between. Sequenced material: PBMCs, taken from a glioma patient whose treatment included an IDH1 peptide vaccine. The chain carries TRBV19 and TRBJ1-2; D is perhaps TRBD1 (5 bases). The receptor's source is a man aged 35 to 55 with glioma. CDR3 nucleotide sequence: TGTGCCAGTAGTATAGATGGGTCAGGGCCTCTCTATGGCTACACCTTC. Translating gives CASSIDGSGPLYGYTF. Full variable domain (missing parts from reference TRBV19 and TRBJ1-2): DGGITQSPKYLFRKEGQNVTLSCEQNLNHDAMYWYRQDPGQGLRLIYYSQIVNDFQKGDIAEGYSVSREKKESFPLTVTSAQKNPTAFYLCASSIDGSGPLYGYTFGSGTRLTVV.